A single T cell receptor beta chain is shown here with its context. The entry originates in a study of blood T cell repertoires in COVID-19. Each participant's cohort was designated according to participant-reported clinical history. Source study methods: Reference gene primer amplification gave estimated nucleated cell counts. Produced via immunoSEQ multiplex PCR; TCRdb's table is partial and in-frame only. V, J and clone size are taken as reported in that table, and D and trimming were inferred from the DNA itself. The sample consists of about 210,000 clones, 87% of them appearing once. Germline V gene data show CDR1 as MNHEY and CDR2 as SMNVEV (reference sequence). The CDR3 contains 13 residues. The V end lost 4 bases, the J end lost 1 base, and 7 bases lay between the germline ends.

This TCR was recovered from a man younger than 30 with acute COVID-19. The sample taken for sequencing was PBMCs or T cells enriched from blood (not recorded which). This chain links TRBV27 with TRBJ2-5, with D uncertain. CDR3 nucleotides: TGTGCCAGCAGTTGGAGAACCCAAGAGACCCAGTACTTC. Its translation: CASSWRTQETQYF.